Listed below are T cell receptor beta chains from one sample, sequenced in a study of CD8+ T cells in alopecia areata. Sequencing was performed with immunoSEQ multiplex PCR; in TCRdb, only in-frame clones are kept and a portion is missing. The data show roughly 200,000 clones, about 60% seen once. The starting material was CD8+ T cells sorted from blood, obtained at week 24, from a patient treated with tofacitinib. The receptors shown here come from a human donor with alopecia areata. Both conserved end residues are part of each CDR3.

>TRBV11-2|TRBJ2-5
CASSLQGHQVQETQYF
>TRBV19|TRBJ1-5
CASSAGTGINQPQHF
>TRBV7-9|TRBJ2-1
CASSPEVAIYNEQFF
>TRBV5-1|TRBJ2-1
CASSWTGGPYNEQFF
>TRBV29-1|TRBJ2-7
CSVRGGTSYEQYF
>TRBV7-2|TRBJ2-3
CASSLAGSTDTQYF
>TRBV20-1|TRBJ2-7
CSALTSYEQYF
>TRBV6-6|TRBJ1-3
CATTFGNTIYF
>TRBV6-5|TRBJ1-4
CASSPSRRYEKLFF
>TRBV5-6|TRBJ1-2
CASSLAAGLNGYTF
>TRBV29-1|TRBJ1-2
CSVPTDYGYTF
>TRBV7-3|TRBJ1-6
CASSTGQGYSPLHF
>TRBV4-2|TRBJ1-1
CASSQGSTANTEAFF
>TRBV18|TRBJ1-5
CASSPSGENQPQHF
>TRBV5-1|TRBJ2-1
CASSFRGGHNEQFF
>TRBV7-7|TRBJ2-5
CASSKTVYQETQYF
>TRBV29-1|TRBJ1-1
CSAAPGVDSSTEAFF
>TRBV30|TRBJ1-5
CAWSLGSSNQPQHF
>TRBV5-1|TRBJ1-1
CASSLGMGWNTEAFF
>TRBV7-9|TRBJ2-4
CASSLASGIQYF
>TRBV2|TRBJ2-1
CASRGTSGCFF
>TRBV30|TRBJ2-1
CAWSGGNEQFF
>TRBV14|TRBJ2-6
CASSQARGIGANVLTF
>TRBV29-1|TRBJ2-7
CSVVKDMTYEQYF
>TRBV4-1|TRBJ2-3
CASSQESSGGRVDTQYF
>TRBV7-9|TRBJ2-5
CASSPLTEETQYF
>TRBV12-5|TRBJ2-7
CASGLVRSGREKYEQYF
>TRBV7-9|TRBJ2-2
CASSLEGHANTGELFF
>TRBV29-1|TRBJ2-7
CSVNGLPWGQGGYEQYF
>TRBV6-5|TRBJ1-1
CASSYSPGYTEAFF
>TRBV30|TRBJ2-2
CAWSPRQGTGELFF
>TRBV9|TRBJ2-3
CASSAGGGPASTDTQYF
>TRBV19|TRBJ2-7
CASSYRGISYEQYF
>TRBV18|TRBJ2-3
CASSPPRYPDTQYF
>TRBV23-1|TRBJ2-7
CASSQYGTYYEQYF
>TRBV7-9|TRBJ2-2
CASSSARENTGELFF
>TRBV7-9|TRBJ2-4
CASSSQGATTAKNIQYF
>TRBV5-6|TRBJ2-1
CASSVRNEQFF
>TRBV29-1|TRBJ2-7
CSVESAEQYGIESYEQYF
>TRBV27|TRBJ2-3
CASSSGSHTQYF
>TRBV11-1|TRBJ1-2
CASSLNPHDLYYGYTF